These 30 T cell receptor beta chains came from one sample sequenced in a study of B cell selection in AIRE deficiency. Sequencing was performed with immunoSEQ multiplex PCR; in TCRdb, only in-frame clones are kept and a portion is missing. This sample has more than 25,000 clones, with about 95% found just once. The sorted conventional CD4 T cells were gated as CD4+CD127+. The sample comprised CD4+CD127+ conventional T cells sorted from PBMCs. Every receptor here comes from a human donor in good health.

The chain couples TRBV2 to TRBJ2-7, with 13 bases that match TRBD2. Germline lookup yields CDR1 SNHLY and CDR2 FYNNEI. The CDR3 is 15 residues long. V shed 7 bases and J 2 bases; nucleotides not matched to a gene: 5. CDR3 sequence (DNA): TGTGCCAGCAACCTACTAGCGGGGGGGCCCTACGAGCAGTACTTC. Protein: CASNLLAGGPYEQYF.

This sequence joins TRBV7-9 and TRBJ1-1, with 7 positions matching TRBD1. Trimming took 5 bases from V and 2 from J; bases not matched to a gene: 5. The CDR3 sequence is 14 residues long. Germline values: CDR1 SEHNR, CDR2 FQNEAQ (reference sequence). The CDR3 loop reads CASSPGTANTEAFF. The CDR3 DNA reads TGTGCCAGCAGCCCCGGGACAGCCAACACTGAAGCTTTCTTT.

J is TRBJ2-3 and V is TRBV5-4; 10 positions agree with TRBD1. Trimming at V came to 4 bases and at J to 6 bases, leaving 11 bases not matched to a gene. The CDR3 is 16 amino acids. Germline lookup yields CDR1 SGHNT and CDR2 YYREEE (reference sequence). This CDR3 reads CASSAPRQGAWDTQYF. In DNA, the CDR3 is TGTGCCAGCAGCGCTCCCCGACAGGGGGCATGGGATACGCAGTATTTT.

The chain recombines TRBV5-4 with TRBJ2-1; 8 bases line up with TRBD2. CDR3 length equals 18 residues. The V gene's germline CDR1 is SGHNT and CDR2 YYREEE (reference sequence). The junction had 13 bases not matched to a gene; V was cut back by 5 bases and J by 0 bases. The CDR3 loop is CASRASGSQISSYNEQFF. The DNA for the CDR3 is TGTGCCAGCAGGGCTAGCGGGTCTCAAATTAGCTCCTACAATGAGCAGTTCTTC.

This clone was seen once. This chain joins TRBV7-9 and TRBJ2-2; D is unresolved. This CDR3 has 17 residues. The ends were cut back, 2 bases at V and 3 bases at J, with 16 bases in the middle. The germline gives CDR1 SEHNR, CDR2 FQNEAQ (reference sequence). The CDR3 loop reads CASSLSGLPLDTGELFF. DNA of the CDR3: TGTGCCAGCAGCTTATCTGGCCTCCCACTTGACACCGGGGAGCTGTTTTTT.

The V and J genes are TRBV5-1 and TRBJ2-1; the match to TRBD1 covers 11 bases. The CDR3 sequence is 16 residues long. V was clipped by 3 bases and J by 2 bases; unmatched bases: 4. CDR1 is SGHRS, CDR2 YFSETQ, per germline. Here the CDR3 DNA reads TGCGCCAGCAGCTGGGGACAGGGGGGAACCTACAATGAGCAGTTCTTC. This encodes CASSWGQGGTYNEQFF.

V usage is TRBV6-5 and J usage is TRBJ2-2; possible D gene TRBD2, 6 bases. The CDR3 is 16 residues long. Looked up from germline, CDR1 is MNHEY and CDR2 is SVGAGI. The V gene lost 4 bases and the J gene lost 5 bases, with 17 bases spanning the gap. As DNA, the CDR3 is TGTGCCAGCAGTTCGGGACTGTCTGGGGGGACCGGGGAGCTGTTTTTT. This sequence encodes CASSSGLSGGTGELFF.

The rearrangement links TRBV11-2 to TRBJ1-1; TRBD1 aligns across 8 bases. This CDR3 spans 16 amino acids. In germline, CDR1 is SGHAT, CDR2 FQNNGV. With 5 bases clipped from V and 0 bases from J, the junction kept 8 bases outside the gene matches. CDR3 sequence reads: CASSPGQGTLNTEAFF. The CDR3 region has the DNA TGTGCCAGCAGCCCCGGACAGGGCACACTGAACACTGAAGCTTTCTTT.

This clone has a single count. CDR3 loop: CASSEEWDQPQHF. For the CDR3, the DNA is TGTGCCAGCAGTGAAGAGTGGGATCAGCCCCAGCATTTT. This sequence joins TRBV6-5 and TRBJ1-5, with D hard to call. V dropped 5 bases and J dropped 5 bases, with 10 bases sitting between them. CDR1 and CDR2 (germline): MNHEY, SVGAGI. The CDR3 totals 13 residues.

This chain connects TRBV6-5 to TRBJ2-7, with TRBD1 identical over 7 bases. The CDR3 runs 15 residues. Trimming at V came to 7 bases and at J to 3 bases, leaving 12 bases not matched to a gene. CDR1 and CDR2 (germline): MNHEY, SVGAGI. CDR3 loop: CASKTVSAGGYEQYF. The DNA of the CDR3 is TGTGCCAGCAAAACGGTGTCGGCAGGGGGCTACGAGCAGTACTTC.

The chain recombines TRBV6-4 with TRBJ2-3; D remains unclear. The CDR3 covers 14 residues. V lost 2 bases to trimming and J lost 0 bases, with 6 bases between them. The germline V gene encodes CDR1 MRHNA and CDR2 SNTAGT. CDR3 loop: CASSDGASTDTQYF. CDR3 bases: TGTGCCAGCAGTGACGGCGCTAGCACAGATACGCAGTATTTT.

The rearrangement links TRBV2 to TRBJ1-3, with TRBD1 matching over 7 bases. CDR1 is SNHLY, CDR2 FYNNEI, per germline. The CDR3 spans 14 residues. V dropped 5 bases and J dropped 6; count of bases not matched to a gene: 7. CDR3 in DNA: TGTGCCAGCAGTCGACAGGGATCGTCAAACACCATATATTTT. It yields the protein CASSRQGSSNTIYF.

V gene TRBV5-1 combines with J gene TRBJ2-5; 11 bases agree with TRBD2. The trim removed 1 base at V and 5 bases at J, leaving 7 bases unmatched. Germline CDR1 and CDR2: SGHRS and YFSETQ. This CDR3 spans 16 amino acids. CDR3 bases: TGCGCCAGCAGCTTGAGTACTAGCGGGAGTTGGGAGACCCAGTACTTC. This gives the protein CASSLSTSGSWETQYF.

This chain connects TRBV14 to TRBJ2-3; no definite D call. From germline, CDR1 is SGHDN and CDR2 FVKESK. The ends were cut back, 4 bases at V and 2 bases at J, with 4 bases in the middle. The CDR3 is 12 residues long. The CDR3 DNA reads as TGTGCCAGCAGCCGGTTCACAGATACGCAGTATTTT. Its protein product is CASSRFTDTQYF.

The CDR3 reads CASSLITSNQPQHF. The DNA of the CDR3 is TGTGCCAGCAGCTTAATCACCAGCAATCAGCCCCAGCATTTT. The genes are TRBV7-2 and TRBJ1-5; unclear D gene. CDR1 and CDR2 from the germline V gene are SGHTA and FQGNSA. V lost 2 bases and J lost 1, with 6 bases in between. The CDR3 runs 14 residues.

The chain has TRBV6-5 and TRBJ1-1; D remains ambiguous. This CDR3 contains 13 residues. Trimming shortened V by 6 bases and J by 1 base, and 9 bases separated the two germline ends. Per germline, CDR1 MNHEY and CDR2 SVGAGI. This chain's CDR3 is CASRYGGNTEAFF. The CDR3, as DNA: TGTGCCAGCAGATATGGAGGGAACACTGAAGCTTTCTTT.

This chain joins TRBV5-6 and TRBJ1-2, with TRBD1 matching 10 bases. The CDR3 covers 15 residues. The V gene end was trimmed by 4 bases and the J gene end by 2 bases; junction bases not matched to a gene: 5. The germline V gene has CDR1 SGHDT and CDR2 YYEEEE. This chain's CDR3 is CASSVDRGPNYGYTF. CDR3 nucleotide sequence: TGTGCCAGCAGCGTAGACAGGGGGCCCAACTATGGCTACACCTTC.

The chain carries TRBV13 and TRBJ2-3; 12 bases align to TRBD2. The CDR3 contains 16 residues. Germline V gives CDR1 PRHDT, CDR2 FYEKMQ (reference sequence). Trimming cost V 5 bases and J 4 bases; bases outside gene matches: 7. CDR3 sequence reads: CASSARLAGAADTQYF. CDR3 DNA: TGTGCCAGCAGCGCGCGACTAGCGGGGGCAGCAGATACGCAGTATTTT.

This clone has just a few counts. The chain is built from TRBV7-9 and TRBJ1-1; D not resolved. V was clipped by 5 bases and J by 9 bases, with 13 bases between them. Germline lookup yields CDR1 SEHNR and CDR2 FQNEAQ (reference sequence). The CDR3 loop spans 12 amino acids. The CDR3 coding sequence is TGTGCCAGCAGCCCTCATCGGGTTCAAGCTTTCTTT. Translating gives CASSPHRVQAFF. The full variable domain, in which reference TRBV7-9 and TRBJ1-1 provide the parts outside the CDR3, is DTGVSQNPRHKITKRGQNVTFRCDPISEHNRLYWYRQTLGQGPEFLTYFQNEAQLEKSRLLSDRFSAERPKGSFSTLEIQRTEQGDSAMYLCASSPHRVQAFFGQGTRLTVV.

This chain joins TRBV19 and TRBJ1-5; the D is unclear. Between the trimmed V and J ends, which lost 0 bases and 5 bases, there was a span of 14 bases. The V gene's germline CDR1 is LNHDA and CDR2 SQIVND (reference sequence). The CDR3 has 16 amino acids. The CDR3 loop is CASSIDPTSWYQPQHF. CDR3 bases: TGTGCCAGTAGTATAGACCCTACCAGCTGGTATCAGCCCCAGCATTTT. Full variable domain (remainder filled in from reference TRBV19 and TRBJ1-5): DGGITQSPKYLFRKEGQNVTLSCEQNLNHDAMYWYRQDPGQGLRLIYYSQIVNDFQKGDIAEGYSVSREKKESFPLTVTSAQKNPTAFYLCASSIDPTSWYQPQHFGDGTRLSIL.

The chain has TRBV6-5 and TRBJ2-1; 9 nucleotides align to TRBD2. V was pared by 6 bases and J by 6 bases, with 9 bases of the junction left unmatched. The V gene's germline CDR1 is MNHEY and CDR2 SVGAGI. The CDR3 contains 15 residues. DNA of the CDR3: TGTGCCAGCAGGCCGGGGGCGGGAGGGCCCAATGAGCAGTTCTTC. Its protein is CASRPGAGGPNEQFF.

This chain connects TRBV7-9 to TRBJ1-4; TRBD1 matches 7 bases. CDR1 is SEHNR, CDR2 FQNEAQ, per germline (reference sequence). Unmatched junction bases numbered 13, after V lost 8 bases and J lost 7 bases. CDR3 length: 15 residues. In DNA, the CDR3 is TGTGCCAGCTCAGGGGGGGCTATTCGTGGTGAAAAACTGTTTTTT. Amino acid sequence: CASSGGAIRGEKLFF.

The rearrangement uses TRBV27 and TRBJ1-5, with D hard to call. V was clipped by 2 bases and J by 0 bases, with 5 bases between them. The CDR3 has 14 amino acids. The germline CDR1 and CDR2 sequences are MNHEY and SMNVEV (reference sequence). The CDR3 spells CASSLRYSNQPQHF. The CDR3 nucleotides are TGTGCCAGCAGTTTACGGTATAGCAATCAGCCCCAGCATTTT.

The chain links TRBV7-3 to TRBJ2-5; D unclear. Germline lookup yields CDR1 SGHTA and CDR2 FQGTGA. The ends were cut back, 1 base at V and 1 base at J, with 4 bases in the middle. There are 13 residues in the CDR3. In nucleotides, the CDR3 is TGTGCCAGCAGCTTAAACCTCCAAGAGACCCAGTACTTC. This gives the protein CASSLNLQETQYF.

The chain has TRBV19 and TRBJ2-3; D is perhaps TRBD1 (6 bases). Trimming left V 5 bases short and J 8 bases short, with 20 bases between. The CDR3 has 15 amino acids. The germline V gene encodes CDR1 LNHDA and CDR2 SQIVND (reference sequence). CDR3 in DNA: TGTGCCAGTAGTGTTCCGGGACCAGGGGAAGCTACGCAGTATTTT. Translation: CASSVPGPGEATQYF.

J is TRBJ2-1 and V is TRBV19; 14 bases fit TRBD2. This CDR3 region has 14 residues. Germline lookup yields CDR1 LNHDA and CDR2 SQIVND (reference sequence). V lost 6 bases to trimming and J lost 7 bases; unmatched junction nucleotides: 2. The CDR3 DNA reads TGTGCCAGTAGACGGACTAGCGGGAGGAATGAGCAGTTCTTC. The encoded protein is CASRRTSGRNEQFF.

Regarding this clone: A junction boundary mismatches the germline segment, possibly from a read error. This sequence joins TRBV6-4 and TRBJ1-1; TRBD1 agrees at 7 bases. The germline V gene encodes CDR1 MRHNA and CDR2 SNTAGT. The CDR3 has 13 residues. The CDR3 spells CASTDGDRHEAFF. As DNA, the CDR3 is TGTGCCAGCACTGACGGGGACAGACATGAAGCTTTCTTT.

The V gene is TRBV4-1, the J gene TRBJ1-3; 7 bases are a match to TRBD1. The CDR3 contains 17 residues. Germline CDR1 MGHRA, CDR2 YSYEKL. With 1 base clipped from V and 4 bases from J, the junction kept 10 bases outside the gene matches. CDR3 protein: CASSQGAQGRFGNTIYF. The DNA for the CDR3 is TGCGCCAGCAGCCAAGGGGCACAGGGGAGGTTCGGAAACACCATATATTTT.

The chain uses TRBV5-4 and TRBJ1-5; TRBD1 aligns across 11 bases. The CDR3 runs 16 residues. The germline gives CDR1 SGHNT, CDR2 YYREEE (reference sequence). The V gene end was trimmed by 2 bases and the J gene end by 1 base; junction bases not matched to a gene: 2. The CDR3 DNA reads as TGTGCCAGCAGCTTTGGGACAGGGGGAAGCAATCAGCCCCAGCATTTT. Amino acid sequence: CASSFGTGGSNQPQHF.

The chain uses TRBV30 and TRBJ2-5; TRBD2 aligns across 8 bases. CDR1 and CDR2 from the germline V gene are GTSNPN and SVGIG (reference sequence). Trimming took 4 bases from V and 5 from J; bases not matched to a gene: 12. This CDR3 contains 15 residues. CDR3 coding DNA: TGTGCCTGGATGGGCCCGGGGGGGCGCGGTGAGACCCAGTACTTC. Translation: CAWMGPGGRGETQYF.